These 3 T cell receptor beta chains originate from one sample sequenced in a study of PD-L1 blockade in urothelial cancer. Only in-frame clones appear in the TCRdb table, and some are missing; sequencing was by immunoSEQ multiplex PCR. Counted here are about 80,000 clones, around 90% occurring once; the ten biggest clones make up 5% to 6%. The sample in question was PBMCs, obtained around atezolizumab (anti-PD-L1) treatment. The source is a woman in her 70s with urothelial cancer.

V and J are TRBV7-3 and TRBJ2-7, with TRBD2 identical over 9 bases. This CDR3 is built from 15 residues. V was pared by 2 bases and J by 0 bases, with 2 bases of the junction left unmatched. Germline loops: CDR1 SGHTA, CDR2 FQGTGA. CDR3 loop: CASSLFSGSSYEQYF. DNA for the CDR3: TGTGCCAGCAGCTTATTTAGCGGGAGCTCCTACGAGCAGTACTTC.

This chain connects TRBV7-2 to TRBJ2-3, with a possible D match to TRBD1 (6 bases). The CDR3 is made up of 15 amino acids. V gave up 7 bases and J gave up 2 bases, with 16 bases separating them. Germline V lookup: CDR1 SGHTA, CDR2 FQGNSA. The CDR3 DNA reads TGTGCCAGCACCCCGACAGGACTTTACACAGATACGCAGTATTTT. Translating gives CASTPTGLYTDTQYF.

This chain connects TRBV27 to TRBJ2-7; TRBD2 agrees at 8 bases. The CDR3 extends over 14 amino acids. The junction had 7 bases not matched to a gene; V was cut back by 4 bases and J by 5 bases. Germline CDR1 is MNHEY and CDR2 is SMNVEV (reference sequence). CDR3 residues: CASSSSFSGNEQYF. CDR3 DNA: TGTGCCAGCAGTTCCTCTTTTAGCGGGAACGAGCAGTACTTC.